Below, 22 T cell receptor beta chains from the same sample are listed, as sequenced in a study of blood T cell repertoires in COVID-19. TCRdb keeps only in-frame clones here, not all; method: immunoSEQ multiplex PCR. The sample lists over 250,000 clones; roughly nine tenths were seen once. The sequencing sample was made of PBMCs or T cells enriched from blood (not recorded which). Source of these receptors: a woman in her sixties who had recovered from COVID-19.

The V and J genes are TRBV28 and TRBJ1-2, with unresolved D. V lost 6 bases and J lost 3, with 17 bases in between. Per the germline V gene, CDR1 is MDHEN and CDR2 is SYDVKM. This CDR3 is built from 15 residues. The CDR3 loop is CASRRVFPGDYGYTF. The CDR3 DNA is TGTGCCAGCAGGCGGGTTTTTCCTGGCGACTATGGCTACACCTTC.

The CDR3 here is CASSISGRALETQYF. The CDR3 DNA sequence: TGTGCCAGCAGTATTAGCGGGAGGGCTCTAGAGACCCAGTACTTC. The chain couples TRBV28 to TRBJ2-5; 11 nucleotides align to TRBD2. The junction had 6 bases not matched to a gene; V was cut back by 5 bases and J by 4 bases. The CDR3 is 15 residues long. CDR1 is MDHEN and CDR2 is SYDVKM in the germline V gene. Full variable domain (rest looked up from reference TRBV28 and TRBJ2-5): DVKVTQSSRYLVKRTGEKVFLECVQDMDHENMFWYRQDPGLGLRLIYFSYDVKMKEKGDIPEGYSVSREKKERFSLILESASTNQTSMYLCASSISGRALETQYFGPGTRLLVL.

This clone was found once. A read error may account for a junction end that differs from germline. The gene calls are TRBV12-3 or TRBV12-4 and TRBJ2-6, with TRBD2 as a possible D gene (5 bases). The CDR3 runs 12 residues. The CDR3: CASSLETGVSAF. CDR3 DNA sequence: TGTGCCAGCAGTTTAGAAACCGGGGTATCGGCTTTC.

The V call is TRBV6-1, the J call TRBJ1-2; D not resolved. This CDR3 spans 15 amino acids. Trimming took 0 bases from V and 5 from J, leaving 13 bases between them. Per the germline V gene, CDR1 is MNHNS and CDR2 is SASEGT. CDR3 sequence (DNA): TGTGCCAGCAGTGAAGCGCCTCAAGGACTTTATGGCTACACCTTC. As protein: CASSEAPQGLYGYTF.

V and J are TRBV4-1 and TRBJ1-2; TRBD1 agrees at 7 bases. The ends lost 2 bases at V and 6 bases at J; junction bases unmatched: 9. The CDR3 runs to 15 residues. CDR1 is MGHRA, CDR2 YSYEKL, per germline. The CDR3 is CASSQWTGALDGYTF. CDR3 nucleotide sequence: TGCGCCAGCAGCCAATGGACAGGTGCCCTGGATGGCTACACCTTC.

This chain joins TRBV24-1 and TRBJ2-1, with 11 nucleotides matching TRBD2. The CDR3 consists of 15 residues. The germline V gene has CDR1 KGHDR and CDR2 SFDVKD. The V segment lost 4 bases and the J segment 8 bases; nucleotides outside the gene matches: 6. CDR3 sequence reads: CATSDETSGSYEQFF. As DNA, the CDR3 is TGTGCCACCAGTGACGAAACTAGCGGGAGCTATGAGCAGTTCTTC.

The chain couples TRBV14 to TRBJ1-2; D not resolved. The germline CDR1 and CDR2 sequences are SGHDN and FVKESK. The CDR3 length is 14 residues. V was shortened by 4 bases and J by 1 base, with 10 bases between the two germline ends. The CDR3 region has the DNA TGTGCCAGCAGCCCGCTCGGGGTTAACTATGGCTACACCTTC. Protein: CASSPLGVNYGYTF.

J is TRBJ2-4 and V is TRBV2, with no clear D. Trimming stripped 2 bases from V and 0 bases from J, with 8 bases between. CDR3 length equals 15 residues. Germline V gene sequence: CDR1 SNHLY, CDR2 FYNNEI. This CDR3 is CASSEQLLAKNIQYF. The DNA for the CDR3 is TGTGCCAGCAGTGAACAGTTGCTAGCCAAAAACATTCAGTACTTC.

J is TRBJ1-6 and V is TRBV30; possible D gene TRBD1, 5 bases. Germline loops: CDR1 GTSNPN, CDR2 SVGIG (reference sequence). The length of the CDR3 is 13 residues. Trimming shortened V by 2 bases and J by 10 bases, and 12 bases separated the two germline ends. The CDR3 region is CAWSSQGSSPLHF. CDR3 DNA sequence: TGTGCCTGGAGTTCCCAGGGTAGCTCACCCCTCCACTTT.

The chain is built from TRBV3-1 (or the pseudogene TRBV3-2) and TRBJ2-7, with 9 positions matching TRBD1. There are 15 residues in the CDR3. V was pared by 4 bases and J by 2 bases, with 6 bases of the junction left unmatched. Germline V gives CDR1 LGHDT, CDR2 YNNKEL (reference sequence). The CDR3 protein is CASSPGTGWAYEQYF. CDR3 nucleotide sequence: TGTGCCAGCAGCCCCGGGACAGGGTGGGCCTACGAGCAGTACTTC.

This chain links TRBV11-3 with TRBJ1-4, with D perhaps TRBD1 (5 bases). The germline V and J ends were trimmed by 4 bases and 4 bases, with 10 bases remaining between them. This CDR3 comprises 14 residues. Germline loops: CDR1 SGHNT, CDR2 YENEEA. The CDR3 region has the DNA TGTGCCAGCAGCTGGGGCAGGTTTAATGAAAAACTGTTTTTT. Amino acid sequence: CASSWGRFNEKLFF.

The rearrangement links TRBV4-1 to TRBJ1-1; no definite D call. Germline V gene data show CDR1 as MGHRA and CDR2 as YSYEKL. The V gene lost 0 bases and the J gene lost 0 bases, with 8 bases spanning the gap. The length of the CDR3 is 15 residues. CDR3 region: CASSQEVQMNTEAFF. The CDR3 coding sequence is TGCGCCAGCAGCCAAGAAGTTCAGATGAACACTGAAGCTTTCTTT.

The chain has TRBV5-1 and TRBJ1-3; D not resolved. Germline CDR1 and CDR2: SGHRS and YFSETQ. The CDR3 runs 14 residues. Trimming cost V 4 bases and J 1 base, with 9 bases left between them. The CDR3 DNA is TGCGCCAGCAGCCCCGGACTTTCTGGAAACACCATATATTTT. It yields the protein CASSPGLSGNTIYF. The full variable domain, completed using reference TRBV5-1 and TRBJ1-3, is KAGVTQTPRYLIKTRGQQVTLSCSPISGHRSVSWYQQTPGQGLQFLFEYFSETQRNKGNFPGRFSGRQFSNSRSEMNVSTLELGDSALYLCASSPGLSGNTIYFGEGSWLTVV.

The J gene is TRBJ2-2, the V gene TRBV18, with 8 positions matching TRBD2. The CDR3 runs to 17 residues. Germline values: CDR1 KGHSH, CDR2 LQKENI. Trimming at V came to 1 base and at J to 4 bases, leaving 8 bases not matched to a gene. The CDR3 loop reads CASSPQSSGSTTGELFF. CDR3 coding DNA: TGTGCCAGCTCACCACAGTCGAGCGGGAGTACCACCGGGGAGCTGTTTTTT.

This clone has more than one count but fewer than ten. The J gene is TRBJ1-2, the V gene TRBV28, with TRBD1 as a possible D gene (6 bases). The CDR3 has 15 residues. V was cut by 4 bases and J by 5 bases, with 17 bases left in between. Germline V gene lookup returns CDR1 MDHEN and CDR2 SYDVKM. The CDR3 region has the DNA TGTGCCAGCAGTTCCGGTGGGGGCAGGGGATATGGCTACACCTTC. This sequence encodes CASSSGGGRGYGYTF.

This chain uses TRBV5-4 with TRBJ2-7, with TRBD2 matching over 7 bases. V was clipped by 0 bases and J by 1 base; unmatched bases: 19. The CDR3 extends over 20 amino acids. Germline-derived CDR1 and CDR2 are SGHNT and YYREEE (reference sequence). The CDR3 DNA reads as TGTGCCAGCAGCTTGGCGTCTAGCGGCAGACCAAGACTTGGGTCCTACGAGCAGTACTTC. Its protein is CASSLASSGRPRLGSYEQYF.

The rearrangement joins TRBV5-5 to TRBJ2-2; 8 positions agree with TRBD1. The CDR3 contains 16 residues. Trimming at V came to 4 bases and at J to 1 base, leaving 6 bases not matched to a gene. Looked up from germline, CDR1 is SGHKS and CDR2 is YYEKEE (reference sequence). The CDR3 region is CASSKGQALNTGELFF. The CDR3 region has the DNA TGTGCCAGCAGCAAGGGACAGGCCCTGAACACCGGGGAGCTGTTTTTT.

The CDR3 loop reads CASSLGSGGAYTQYF. The DNA of the CDR3 is TGTGCCAGCAGCTTAGGTAGCGGGGGGGCGTATACGCAGTATTTT. V is TRBV5-4 and J is TRBJ2-3, with 11 bases that match TRBD2. CDR1 and CDR2 (germline): SGHNT, YYREEE (reference sequence). This CDR3 has 15 residues. V gave up 2 bases and J gave up 7 bases; unmatched junction bases: 6.

The chain uses TRBV2 and TRBJ2-3; 7 bases are a match to TRBD2. Trimming cost V 8 bases and J 6 bases; bases outside gene matches: 2. Germline V lookup: CDR1 SNHLY, CDR2 FYNNEI. The CDR3 runs 11 residues. CDR3 in DNA: TGTGCCAGCGGGAGGGCCGATACGCAGTATTTT. This encodes CASGRADTQYF. Full variable domain (rest looked up from reference TRBV2 and TRBJ2-3): EPEVTQTPSHQVTQMGQEVILRCVPISNHLYFYWYRQILGQKVEFLVSFYNNEISEKSEIFDDQFSVERPDGSNFTLKIRSTKLEDSAMYFCASGRADTQYFGPGTRLTVL.

This clone was seen once. This chain connects TRBV5-4 to TRBJ2-2; TRBD2 is a possible D gene (5 bases). Trimming took 1 base from V and 1 from J, leaving 8 bases between them. The CDR3 contains 15 residues. CDR1 is SGHNT and CDR2 is YYREEE in the germline V gene (reference sequence). CDR3 protein: CASSLLGVNTGELFF. Written as DNA, the CDR3 is TGTGCCAGCAGCTTGCTCGGGGTGAACACCGGGGAGCTGTTTTTT.

The rearrangement uses TRBV28 and TRBJ1-4; D may be TRBD1 (6 bases). The CDR3 spans 16 residues. V was pared by 5 bases and J by 8 bases, with 21 bases between. Germline CDR1 and CDR2: MDHEN and SYDVKM. The CDR3 DNA follows: TGTGCCAGCAGTATCCCTTTTGGGGGGGCGGAAGAAAAACTGTTTTTT. It specifies CASSIPFGGAEEKLFF.

This clone has more than one count but fewer than ten. V is TRBV13 and J is TRBJ2-7; 9 bases line up with TRBD2. Trimming took 3 bases from V and 5 from J; bases not matched to a gene: 5. Looked up from germline, CDR1 is PRHDT and CDR2 is FYEKMQ (reference sequence). The CDR3 length is 14 residues. The CDR3 is CASSLALAGNEQYF. The CDR3 region has the DNA TGTGCCAGCAGCTTGGCCCTAGCGGGGAACGAGCAGTACTTC.